Each of the 18 T cell receptor beta chains below was sequenced from the same sample in a study of cytomegalovirus exposure and HLA in healthy donors. This PCR relied on a set of 60 Vbeta primers and 13 Jbeta primers. Profiled with immunoSEQ multiplex PCR; TCRdb holds only in-frame clones, not every one. The sample lists about 200,000 clones, roughly 80% occurring once. Sample: PBMCs. The receptors were sampled from a man in his forties or fifties in good health and CMV-seronegative.

This sequence joins TRBV10-3 and TRBJ1-5, with a weak D call TRBD1 (5 bases). V shed 11 bases and J shed 0 bases, with 17 bases lying between them. The CDR3 consists of 15 residues. Germline values: CDR1 ENHRY, CDR2 SYGVKD. CDR3 coding DNA: TGTGCCGCAGGAGTTGGGGGGAATAGCAATCAGCCCCAGCATTTT. It codes for CAAGVGGNSNQPQHF.

J is TRBJ2-2 and V is TRBV14; no reliable D call. CDR1 is SGHDN, CDR2 FVKESK, per germline. V was cut by 4 bases and J by 9 bases, with 9 bases left in between. The CDR3 has 12 residues. The CDR3 DNA reads TGTGCCAGCAGCCCAACTGTCTGGGAGCTGTTTTTT. This encodes CASSPTVWELFF.

The genes are TRBV6-1 and TRBJ2-7; 13 bases are a match to TRBD2. Trimming at V came to 6 bases and at J to 4 bases, leaving 6 bases not matched to a gene. Per the germline V gene, CDR1 is MNHNS and CDR2 is SASEGT. This CDR3 has 15 residues. CDR3 DNA: TGTGCCAGCAGCGGACTAGCGGGAGAGTCATACGAGCAGTACTTC. This sequence encodes CASSGLAGESYEQYF.

This clone was counted a few times. The chain links TRBV2 to TRBJ1-1; D may be TRBD1 (5 bases). CDR1 is SNHLY, CDR2 FYNNEI, per germline. The CDR3 has 15 residues. V was shortened by 5 bases and J by 5 bases, with 18 bases between the two germline ends. The CDR3 region is CASSQGLKGWTEAFF. CDR3 bases: TGTGCCAGCAGTCAAGGGTTAAAGGGGTGGACTGAAGCTTTCTTT.

This clone was seen once. A junction boundary mismatches the germline segment, possibly from a read error. Other DNA sequences within the sample encode an identical CDR3. This rearrangement joins TRBV30 to TRBJ1-1; 8 bases line up with TRBD1. The CDR3 extends over 14 amino acids. Germline CDR1 and CDR2: GTSNPN and SVGIG (reference sequence). The CDR3 sequence: CAWSKGTGGTEAFF. The CDR3 DNA follows: TGTGCCTGGAGTAAAGGGACAGGAGGGACTGAGGCTTTCTTT.

This rearrangement joins TRBV9 to TRBJ2-5, with 7 bases matching TRBD1. Germline values: CDR1 SGDLS, CDR2 YYNGEE. V dropped 4 bases and J dropped 5; count of bases not matched to a gene: 11. The CDR3 is 15 residues long. The CDR3 loop reads CASSKSTGSGETQYF. The CDR3 DNA reads TGTGCCAGCAGCAAGTCGACAGGGTCCGGGGAGACCCAGTACTTC.

This chain joins TRBV28 and TRBJ2-7; a possible D gene is TRBD2 (6 bases). This CDR3 is built from 15 residues. Between the trimmed V and J ends, which lost 5 bases and 1 base, there was a span of 15 bases. Germline CDR1 MDHEN, CDR2 SYDVKM. The CDR3 sequence is CASSERGKLSYEQYF. CDR3 bases: TGTGCCAGCAGTGAGCGCGGGAAACTTTCCTACGAGCAGTACTTC. Full variable domain (remainder filled in from reference TRBV28 and TRBJ2-7): DVKVTQSSRYLVKRTGEKVFLECVQDMDHENMFWYRQDPGLGLRLIYFSYDVKMKEKGDIPEGYSVSREKKERFSLILESASTNQTSMYLCASSERGKLSYEQYFGPGTRLTVT.

The chain links TRBV28 to TRBJ2-7; 8 bases align to TRBD1. With 5 bases clipped from V and 3 bases from J, the junction kept 9 bases outside the gene matches. The CDR3 runs 15 residues. Germline V gene lookup returns CDR1 MDHEN and CDR2 SYDVKM. The CDR3 nucleotides are TGTGCCAGCAGTCCTCGGACAGGGTACGTCTACGAGCAGTACTTC. This gives the protein CASSPRTGYVYEQYF.

This chain connects TRBV28 to TRBJ1-4; 8 nucleotides agree with TRBD1. This CDR3 spans 16 amino acids. The V and J ends lost 3 bases and 8 bases, in that order; junction bases with no gene match: 11. Germline CDR1 is MDHEN and CDR2 is SYDVKM. CDR3 DNA: TGTGCCAGCAGTTTCCAGGGGGCGATGAATAACGAAAAACTGTTTTTT. Protein product: CASSFQGAMNNEKLFF.

The rearrangement joins TRBV9 to TRBJ2-2; D is perhaps TRBD2 (6 bases). The CDR3 is 18 amino acids. The V gene lost 0 bases and the J gene lost 5 bases, with 20 bases spanning the gap. Germline assignment: CDR1 SGDLS and CDR2 YYNGEE. CDR3 region: CASSVAGAGFQTTGELFF. DNA of the CDR3: TGTGCCAGCAGCGTAGCTGGGGCGGGGTTTCAAACAACCGGGGAGCTGTTTTTT. The full variable domain, its missing parts supplied by reference TRBV9 and TRBJ2-2, is DSGVTQTPKHLITATGQRVTLRCSPRSGDLSVYWYQQSLDQGLQFLIQYYNGEERAKGNILERFSAQQFPDLHSELNLSSLELGDSALYFCASSVAGAGFQTTGELFFGEGSRLTVL.

The chain carries TRBV14 and TRBJ2-3; D uncertain. Trimming stripped 0 bases from V and 8 bases from J, with 15 bases between. The CDR3 consists of 15 residues. Per germline, CDR1 SGHDN and CDR2 FVKESK. The chain's CDR3 is CASSQDLYGPGTQYF. CDR3 DNA: TGTGCCAGCAGCCAAGATCTTTATGGTCCCGGTACGCAGTATTTT.

The rearrangement links TRBV5-4 to TRBJ2-2; no reliable D call. The CDR3 covers 15 residues. With 0 bases removed from V and 1 base from J, the gap between germline ends came to 7 bases. Per the germline V gene, CDR1 is SGHNT and CDR2 is YYREEE (reference sequence). CDR3 residues: CASSLDSKNTGELFF. Written as DNA, the CDR3 is TGTGCCAGCAGCTTGGACAGCAAGAACACCGGGGAGCTGTTTTTT.

This clone was detected once. This sequence joins TRBV4-2 and TRBJ1-1; D perhaps matches TRBD1 (6 bases). Germline loops: CDR1 LGHNA, CDR2 YNFKEQ. The CDR3 contains 14 residues. Deletions cut 1 base from V and 2 bases from J, with 8 bases between. The CDR3 nucleotides read TGTGCCAGCAGCCAAGCAGGGACAAACACTGAAGCTTTCTTT. Translating it yields CASSQAGTNTEAFF.

V and J are TRBV18 and TRBJ2-3; D is unclear. Deletions cut 2 bases from V and 0 bases from J, with 9 bases between. Germline CDR1 KGHSH, CDR2 LQKENI. The CDR3 consists of 15 residues. CDR3 in DNA: TGTGCCAGCTCACCAAGAGCCCCGAGCACAGATACGCAGTATTTT. It specifies CASSPRAPSTDTQYF. Together with reference TRBV18 and TRBJ2-3, the CDR3 gives the full variable domain: NAGVMQNPRHLVRRRGQEARLRCSPMKGHSHVYWYRQLPEEGLKFMVYLQKENIIDESGMPKERFSAEFPKEGPSILRIQQVVRGDSAAYFCASSPRAPSTDTQYFGPGTRLTVL.

This clone was seen just once. The CDR3 loop reads CASSLWLPKGVDTGELFF. The CDR3 region has the DNA TGTGCCAGCAGTTTATGGCTCCCCAAGGGGGTAGACACCGGGGAGCTGTTTTTT. This rearrangement joins TRBV27 to TRBJ2-2, with D maybe TRBD1 (6 bases). Between the trimmed V and J ends, which lost 1 base and 3 bases, there was a span of 18 bases. The V gene's germline CDR1 is MNHEY and CDR2 SMNVEV (reference sequence). CDR3 size: 18 residues.

The J gene is TRBJ1-2, the V gene TRBV28; the D gene is possibly TRBD1 (5 bases). The germline CDR1 and CDR2 sequences are MDHEN and SYDVKM. The CDR3 totals 15 residues. V lost 6 bases and J lost 0, with 14 bases in between. CDR3 amino acids: CASSRIGRANYGYTF. CDR3 DNA sequence: TGTGCCAGCAGCCGGATTGGCAGGGCTAACTATGGCTACACCTTC.

The V gene is TRBV25-1, the J gene TRBJ2-7, with 8 bases matching TRBD1. The ends lost 3 bases at V and 4 bases at J; junction bases unmatched: 5. The CDR3 covers 14 residues. Germline CDR1 reads MGHDK; CDR2 reads SYGVNS. The CDR3 region has the DNA TGTGCCAGCAGTGAGCAAACAGGGGGTTACGAGCAGTACTTC. Translating it yields CASSEQTGGYEQYF.

This clone was recorded only once. The chain combines TRBV5-1 with TRBJ2-1, with TRBD2 matching over 8 bases. The junction had 3 bases not matched to a gene; V was cut back by 0 bases and J by 4 bases. Germline CDR1 reads SGHRS; CDR2 reads YFSETQ. The CDR3 extends over 15 amino acids. The CDR3 nucleotides are TGCGCCAGCAGCTTGGGCCTAGCGGGTTACAATGAGCAGTTCTTC. This codes for CASSLGLAGYNEQFF.